The T cell receptor beta chain described here comes from a study of IL-17A CD8 T cells in psoriatic arthritis synovium. Regarding the research as a whole: The goal of the study was to characterize the phenotype, molecular profile and function of synovial IL-17A+CD8+ T cells in the pathogenesis of psoriatic arthritis. Summary of the overall study and its limitations: In psoriatic arthritis, TCRbeta sequencing revealed that synovial Tc17 cells were polyclonal (median clonality around 0.08). Morisita overlap indices above 0.8 were seen in two patients because many Tc17 clones were shared with the synovial Tc1 population. TCR sequencing covered only three patients, which the authors acknowledged as a limited sample size. Although most synovial CD8+ subsets stayed polyclonal, some individual clones made up over 5% of the repertoire. Cells came from synovial fluid rather than synovial tissue, since no psoriatic arthritis synovial tissue samples were available.

After DNA extraction (Qiagen), TCRbeta V-D-J rearrangements were amplified in a bias-controlled manner and then sequenced at high throughput (immunoSEQ; Adaptive Biotech). As for how the authors treated the data: The immunoSEQ Analyzer platform was used for sequence-level analysis of productive sequences. Clonality was calculated as 1 minus Pielou's evenness, with values from 0 (highly polyclonal) to 1 (monoclonal). The Morisita index, which runs from 0 (no similarity) to 1 (complete similarity), was used to measure repertoire overlap between subsets. The table was pulled from immuneACCESS by TCRdb, which kept in-frame rearrangements only. Such tables lose some clones; where checked, under half of the loss comes from unresolved V genes, and the rest has no known cause. From that table come the V and J calls and clone size; the DNA was used to work out D and trimming. This sample comprises approximately 2,000 clones, 70% of them detected only once. The ten most abundant clones make up roughly an eighth of the sample.

CD3+ T cells, isolated magnetically, got roughly 1.6 hours of stimulation with PMA and ionomycin and were then labeled using IL-17A and IFNgamma cytokine secretion assays. Synovial fluid effusions were drawn from actively inflamed joints of patients with psoriatic arthritis. Memory CD8+ T cells in synovial fluid were sorted patient by patient into Tc17 (IL-17A+) cells, bulk memory cells and Tc1 (IL-17A-IFNgamma+) cells in order to compare their TCR repertoires. The Classification of Psoriatic Arthritis Study Group (CASPAR) criteria were met by the psoriatic arthritis patients. Cells secreting cytokines were also stained with a viability dye and with anti-CD3, CD8, CD14 and CD4 antibodies, then sorted on a BD FACSAria. Sorted CD8+ T cell subsets from the synovial fluid of a few patients with psoriatic arthritis were subjected to TCRbeta sequencing. Synovial fluid mononuclear cells were isolated using Lymphoprep and were cryopreserved in liquid nitrogen prior to use. The medium used for cryopreservation was made up of about 50% fetal calf serum and approximately 10% dimethyl sulfoxide.

On this clone: Its antigen is currently not known. No qualities accompany the bases; no much larger clone lies one base away.

The CDR3 sequence holds 16 residues, the cysteine and phenylalanine included. Of the read, only the CDR3 DNA is kept; its 48 bases are in frame from base 1. After removal of 0 bases from V and 4 bases from J, the junction retains 6 bases not matched to a gene. Reading the germline V gene gives CDR1 MNHEY and CDR2 SVGAGI. Sequencing used IL-17A+ (IFN-gamma+/-) memory CD8+ T cells from synovial fluid. Per the publication, the cell subset or site label means: IL-17A+IFNgamma+/- memory CD8+ (Tc17) cells. This receptor was obtained from a human donor with psoriatic arthritis. The sequence is built from TRBV6-5 and TRBJ2-1; 7 bases in the junction line up with TRBD1. The DNA is as follows: TGTGCCAGCAGTTACTCGACAGGGCCGGGATACAATGAGCAGTTCTTC. This codes for CASSYSTGPGYNEQFF.